These 5 T cell receptor beta chains came from one sample sequenced in a study of T cell responses to AZD1222 COVID-19 vaccine (dated by TCRdb to about 2021). What the time point label conveys for this sample: about 28 days (+/-7) after the second vaccine dose. Libraries were built with the immunoSEQ multiplex PCR assay. The source is immuneACCESS, and TCRdb retained only in-frame sequences with V and J called. Part of the clones is not carried over; for the studies checked, unresolved V genes explain less than half of this, and the remainder is unexplained. The sample includes about 34,000 clones, with around three quarters observed a single time. Clones ranked in the top ten supply about 4% of the sample. Sequencing was performed on peripheral blood, taken 28 days after the second AZD1222 dose. The receptors shown here come from an adult who received the AZD1222 COVID-19 vaccine.

The rearrangement uses TRBV27 and TRBJ2-3; D is unresolved. CDR1 is MNHEY, CDR2 SMNVEV, per germline (reference sequence). This CDR3 is built from 13 residues. Trimming cost V 2 bases and J 7 bases, with 10 bases left between them. CDR3 sequence reads: CASSLMGSHTQYF. CDR3 sequence (DNA): TGTGCCAGCAGTTTAATGGGGTCGCATACGCAGTATTTT.

The rearrangement links TRBV5-1 to TRBJ2-5; D is perhaps TRBD1 (5 bases). CDR3 length: 13 amino acids. Trimming shortened V by 3 bases and J by 6 bases, and 12 bases separated the two germline ends. CDR1 and CDR2 (germline): SGHRS, YFSETQ. For the CDR3, the DNA is TGCGCCAGCAGCTCGGACATGGGAAAGACCCAGTACTTC. Its protein product is CASSSDMGKTQYF.

The J gene is TRBJ2-5, the V gene TRBV11-2, with D perhaps TRBD2 (5 bases). CDR1 and CDR2 (germline): SGHAT, FQNNGV. Trimming cost V 3 bases and J 5 bases, with 10 bases left between them. The CDR3 covers 13 residues. This CDR3 reads CASSFVRRETQYF. For the CDR3, the DNA is TGTGCCAGCAGCTTTGTCAGGAGGGAGACCCAGTACTTC.

The gene calls are TRBV27 and TRBJ2-6; D call uncertain. Trimming stripped 3 bases from V and 0 bases from J, with 18 bases between. The CDR3 consists of 19 residues. Germline V lookup: CDR1 MNHEY, CDR2 SMNVEV (reference sequence). CDR3 loop: CASSLDPRRESSGANVLTF. The CDR3 DNA follows: TGTGCCAGCAGTTTGGATCCCCGCCGCGAAAGCTCTGGGGCCAACGTCCTGACTTTC.

This clone appeared a few times. V usage is TRBV6-6 and J usage is TRBJ1-2; D not certain. Germline V gives CDR1 MNHNY, CDR2 SVGAGI (reference sequence). This CDR3 region has 13 residues. V lost 6 bases and J lost 8, with 16 bases in between. Written as DNA, the CDR3 is TGTGCCAGCAGCTCAATCCTAAAGGAAGGCTACACCTTC. Translated, it gives CASSSILKEGYTF.